This T cell receptor (beta chain) comes out of a study of EBV T-cell therapy then PD-1 blockade in nasopharyngeal carcinoma. Assay used: immunoSEQ multiplex PCR; TCRdb lists only in-frame clones, some missing. This table holds approximately 25,000 clones, approximately 80% found once. Treatment specified: AdE1-LMPpoly-expanded autologous EBV-specific T-cell therapy followed by anti-PD-1 nivolumab. The CDR3 consists of 12 residues. V dropped 5 bases and J dropped 7; count of bases not matched to a gene: 2. Germline lookup yields CDR1 MNHEY and CDR2 SVGAGI. A note on this clone: The target antigen is unknown.

The V and J genes are TRBV6-5 and TRBJ1-5, with 7 bases fitting TRBD1. The origin of this receptor is a man aged 35 to 55 with nasopharyngeal carcinoma. The sample in question was CD8+ T cells from blood, obtained at approximately day 60 from a patient whose treatment included autologous EBV-specific T cells and nivolumab. The chain's CDR3 is CASSQGGQPQHF. Written as DNA, the CDR3 is TGTGCCAGCAGTCAGGGGGGGCAGCCCCAGCATTTT.